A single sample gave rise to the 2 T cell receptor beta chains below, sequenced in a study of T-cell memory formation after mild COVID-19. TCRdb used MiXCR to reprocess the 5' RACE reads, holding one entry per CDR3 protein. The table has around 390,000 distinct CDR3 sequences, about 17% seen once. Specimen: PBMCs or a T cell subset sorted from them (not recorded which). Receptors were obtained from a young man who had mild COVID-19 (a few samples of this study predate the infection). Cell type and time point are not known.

The CDR3 sequence is CSARSGQSFLYEQYF. CDR3 bases: TGCAGTGCTAGATCGGGACAAAGTTTCCTCTACGAGCAGTACTTC. This chain links TRBV20-1 with TRBJ2-7, with D perhaps matching TRBD1 (6 bases). Trimming cost V 2 bases and J 3 bases, with 17 bases left between them. The CDR3 is made up of 15 amino acids. Germline assignment: CDR1 DFQATT and CDR2 SNEGSKA (reference sequence).

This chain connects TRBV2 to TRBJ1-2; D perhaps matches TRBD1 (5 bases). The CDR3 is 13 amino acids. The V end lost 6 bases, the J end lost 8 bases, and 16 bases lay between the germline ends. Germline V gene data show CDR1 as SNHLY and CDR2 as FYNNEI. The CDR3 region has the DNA TGTGCCAGCAGGACTCAGGGCGGTACCGGCTACACCTTC. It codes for CASRTQGGTGYTF.